This T cell receptor (beta chain) is drawn from a study of T cells in Graves' hyperthyroidism and ophthalmopathy. V was clipped by 6 bases and J by 6 bases; unmatched bases: 9. The CDR3 is made up of 15 amino acids. CDR1 is SGHVS and CDR2 is FQNEAQ in the germline V gene. Amplification targeted TCR beta CDR3 regions from RNA transcripts. Primed by the HTBI set, a first-round RT-PCR was run on the TCR CDR3. TCRdb re-derived calls from the multiplex PCR reads in MiXCR, one entry per CDR3 protein. This sample has approximately 600,000 distinct CDR3 sequences, with more than 11% found just once. The specimen was blood. The sequence came from a woman in her 30s with Graves' hyperthyroidism that later progressed to Graves' ophthalmopathy. This chain joins TRBV7-8 and TRBJ1-4; 8 bases align to TRBD1. CDR3 bases: TGTGCCAGCAGTTCCCCGGGACAGGTCCATGAAAAACTGTTTTTT. It codes for CASSSPGQVHEKLFF.